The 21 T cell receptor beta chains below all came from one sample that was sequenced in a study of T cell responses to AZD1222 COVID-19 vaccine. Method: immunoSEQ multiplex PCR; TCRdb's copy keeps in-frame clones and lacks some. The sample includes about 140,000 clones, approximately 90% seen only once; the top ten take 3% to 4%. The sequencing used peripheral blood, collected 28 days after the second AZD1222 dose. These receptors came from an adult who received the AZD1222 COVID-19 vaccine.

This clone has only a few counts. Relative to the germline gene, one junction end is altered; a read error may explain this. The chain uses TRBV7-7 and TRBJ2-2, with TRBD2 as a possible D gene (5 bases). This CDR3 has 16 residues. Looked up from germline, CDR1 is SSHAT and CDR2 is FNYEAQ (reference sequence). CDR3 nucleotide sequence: TGTGCTAGCAGCCCCCAGGAGGCGTGGAACACCGGGGAGCTGTTTTTT. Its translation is CASSPQEAWNTGELFF.

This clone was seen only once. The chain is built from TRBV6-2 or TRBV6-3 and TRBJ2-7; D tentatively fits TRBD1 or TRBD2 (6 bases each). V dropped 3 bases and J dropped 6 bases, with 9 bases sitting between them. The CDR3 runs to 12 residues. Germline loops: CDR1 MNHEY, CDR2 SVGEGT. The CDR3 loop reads CASSYKGGEQYF. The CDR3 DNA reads TGTGCCAGCAGTTATAAGGGGGGCGAGCAGTACTTC.

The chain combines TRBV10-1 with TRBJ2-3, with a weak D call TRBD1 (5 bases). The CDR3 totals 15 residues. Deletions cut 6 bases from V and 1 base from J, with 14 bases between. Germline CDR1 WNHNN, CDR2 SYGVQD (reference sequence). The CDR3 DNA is TGCGCCAGCAGCGCAGGGCTTCGGGGCACAGATACGCAGTATTTT. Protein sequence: CASSAGLRGTDTQYF.

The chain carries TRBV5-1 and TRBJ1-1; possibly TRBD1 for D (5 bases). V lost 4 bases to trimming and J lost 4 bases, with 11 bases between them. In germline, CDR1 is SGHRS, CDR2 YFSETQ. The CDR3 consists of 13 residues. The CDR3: CASSGTPSTEAFF. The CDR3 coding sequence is TGCGCCAGCAGCGGGACCCCATCCACTGAAGCTTTCTTT.

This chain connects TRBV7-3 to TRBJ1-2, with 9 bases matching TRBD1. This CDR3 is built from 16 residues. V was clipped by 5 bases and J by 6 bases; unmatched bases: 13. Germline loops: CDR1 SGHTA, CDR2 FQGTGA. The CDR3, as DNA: TGTGCCAGCAGCACTCAAGGGGGGACAGGGATGAATGGCTACACCTTC. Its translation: CASSTQGGTGMNGYTF.

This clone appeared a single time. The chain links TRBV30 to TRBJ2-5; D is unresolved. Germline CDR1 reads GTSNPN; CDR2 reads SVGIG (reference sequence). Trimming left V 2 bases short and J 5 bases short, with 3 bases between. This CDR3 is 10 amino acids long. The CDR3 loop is CAWSRETQYF. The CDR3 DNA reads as TGTGCCTGGAGTCGGGAGACCCAGTACTTC.

CDR3 region: CASSPGGATGELFF. DNA of the CDR3: TGCGCCAGCAGCCCCGGGGGGGCCACCGGGGAGCTGTTTTTT. The V gene is TRBV5-1, the J gene TRBJ2-2; 8 bases are shared with TRBD2. The CDR3 spans 14 residues. Unmatched junction bases numbered 3, after V lost 4 bases and J lost 4 bases. Germline V gene lookup returns CDR1 SGHRS and CDR2 YFSETQ.

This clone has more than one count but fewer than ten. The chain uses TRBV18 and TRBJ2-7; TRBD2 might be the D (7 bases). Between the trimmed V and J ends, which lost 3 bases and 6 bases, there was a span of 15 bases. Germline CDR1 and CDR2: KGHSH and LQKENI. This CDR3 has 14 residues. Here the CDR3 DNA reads TGTGCCAGCTCACCGGCGGGGGCTGGGGGCGAGCAGTACTTC. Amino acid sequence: CASSPAGAGGEQYF.

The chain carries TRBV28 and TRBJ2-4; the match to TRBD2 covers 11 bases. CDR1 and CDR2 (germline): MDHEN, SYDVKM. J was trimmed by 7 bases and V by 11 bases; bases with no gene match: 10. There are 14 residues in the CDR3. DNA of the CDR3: TGTGCCTCCAGGGTGGGGACTAGCGGCAACATTCAGTACTTC. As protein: CASRVGTSGNIQYF.

The CDR3 DNA follows: TGTGCCAGCAGTGAGAGTACCTATTCACCCCTCCACTTT. Its protein is CASSESTYSPLHF. This chain links TRBV2 with TRBJ1-6; D not resolved. The CDR3 sequence is 13 residues long. The ends were cut back, 3 bases at V and 8 bases at J, with 8 bases in the middle. The germline gives CDR1 SNHLY, CDR2 FYNNEI.

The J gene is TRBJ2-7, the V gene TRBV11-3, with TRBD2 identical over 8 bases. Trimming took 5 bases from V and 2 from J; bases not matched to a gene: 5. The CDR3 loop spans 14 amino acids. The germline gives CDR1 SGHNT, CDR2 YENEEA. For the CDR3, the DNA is TGTGCCAGCAGCCCCGGTAGCGGGGCCTACGAGCAGTACTTC. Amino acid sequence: CASSPGSGAYEQYF.

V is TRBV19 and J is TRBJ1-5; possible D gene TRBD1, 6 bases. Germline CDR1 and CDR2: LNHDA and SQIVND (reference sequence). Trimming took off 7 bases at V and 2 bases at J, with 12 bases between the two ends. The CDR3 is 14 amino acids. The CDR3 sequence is CASKGGNGNQPQHF. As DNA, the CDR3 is TGTGCCAGTAAGGGGGGAAACGGCAATCAGCCCCAGCATTTT. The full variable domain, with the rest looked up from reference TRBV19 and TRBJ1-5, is DGGITQSPKYLFRKEGQNVTLSCEQNLNHDAMYWYRQDPGQGLRLIYYSQIVNDFQKGDIAEGYSVSREKKESFPLTVTSAQKNPTAFYLCASKGGNGNQPQHFGDGTRLSIL.

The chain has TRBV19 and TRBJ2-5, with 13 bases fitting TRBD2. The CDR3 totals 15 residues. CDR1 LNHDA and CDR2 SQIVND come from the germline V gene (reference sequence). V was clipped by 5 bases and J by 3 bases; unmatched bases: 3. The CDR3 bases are TGTGCCAGTAGTGCGGGACTAGCGGGGAAAGAGACCCAGTACTTC. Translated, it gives CASSAGLAGKETQYF.

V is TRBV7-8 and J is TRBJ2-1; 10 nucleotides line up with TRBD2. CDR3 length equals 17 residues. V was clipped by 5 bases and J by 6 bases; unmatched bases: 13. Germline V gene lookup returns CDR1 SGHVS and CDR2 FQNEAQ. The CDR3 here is CASSHRALAGRVNEQFF. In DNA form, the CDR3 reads TGTGCCAGCAGCCACAGGGCACTAGCGGGAAGGGTCAATGAGCAGTTCTTC.

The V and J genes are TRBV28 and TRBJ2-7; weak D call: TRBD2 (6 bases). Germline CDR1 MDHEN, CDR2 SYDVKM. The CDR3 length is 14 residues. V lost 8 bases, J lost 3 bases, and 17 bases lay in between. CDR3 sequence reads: CASQPGVPRYEQYF. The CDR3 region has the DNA TGTGCCAGCCAACCGGGGGTTCCCCGCTACGAGCAGTACTTC.

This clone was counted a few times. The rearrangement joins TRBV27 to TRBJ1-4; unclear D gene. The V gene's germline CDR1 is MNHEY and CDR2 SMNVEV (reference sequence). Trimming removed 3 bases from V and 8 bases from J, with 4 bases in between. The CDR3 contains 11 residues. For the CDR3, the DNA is TGTGCCAGCAGTTTGGGGGAAAAACTGTTTTTT. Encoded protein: CASSLGEKLFF.

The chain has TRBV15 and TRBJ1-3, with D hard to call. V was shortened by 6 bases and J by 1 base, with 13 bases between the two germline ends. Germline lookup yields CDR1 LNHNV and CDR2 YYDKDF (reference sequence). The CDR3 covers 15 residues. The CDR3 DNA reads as TGTGCCACCAGTTTAGGCCCTAAATCTGGAAACACCATATATTTT. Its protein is CATSLGPKSGNTIYF. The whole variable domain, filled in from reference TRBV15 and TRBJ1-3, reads DAMVIQNPRYQVTQFGKPVTLSCSQTLNHNVMYWYQQKSSQAPKLLFHYYDKDFNNEADTPDNFQSRRPNTSFCFLDIRSPGLGDTAMYLCATSLGPKSGNTIYFGEGSWLTVV.

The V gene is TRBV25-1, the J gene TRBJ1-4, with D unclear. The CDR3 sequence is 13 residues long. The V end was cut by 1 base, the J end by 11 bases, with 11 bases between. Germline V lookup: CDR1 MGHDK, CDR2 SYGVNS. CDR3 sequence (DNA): TGTGCCAGCAGTGAATCCCCCCCGATCAAACTGTTTTTT. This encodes CASSESPPIKLFF. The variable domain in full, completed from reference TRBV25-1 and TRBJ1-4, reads EADIYQTPRYLVIGTGKKITLECSQTMGHDKMYWYQQDPGMELHLIHYSYGVNSTEKGDLSSESTVSRIRTEHFPLTLESARPSHTSQYLCASSESPPIKLFFGSGTQLSVL.

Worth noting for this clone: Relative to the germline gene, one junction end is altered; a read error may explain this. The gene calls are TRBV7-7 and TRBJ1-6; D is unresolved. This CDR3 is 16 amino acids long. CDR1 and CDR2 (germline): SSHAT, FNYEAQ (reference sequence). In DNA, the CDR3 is TGTGCTAGCAGCTTAGCTCTGCCCGTTTGTAATTCACCCCTCCACTTT. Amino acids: CASSLALPVCNSPLHF.

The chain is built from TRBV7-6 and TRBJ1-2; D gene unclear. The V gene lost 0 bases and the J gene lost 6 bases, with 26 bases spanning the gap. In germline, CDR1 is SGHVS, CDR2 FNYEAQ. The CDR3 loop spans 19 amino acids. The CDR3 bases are TGTGCCAGCAGCTTAGCCCCTCGGGGAACAGCGGCGGCGGTCGATGGCTACACCTTC. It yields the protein CASSLAPRGTAAAVDGYTF.

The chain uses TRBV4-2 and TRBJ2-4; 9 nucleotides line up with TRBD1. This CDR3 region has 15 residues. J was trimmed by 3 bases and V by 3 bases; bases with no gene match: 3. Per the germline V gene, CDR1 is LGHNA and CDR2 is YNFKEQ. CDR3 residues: CASSQQTGGKNIQYF. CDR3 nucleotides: TGTGCCAGCAGCCAGCAGACAGGGGGCAAAAACATTCAGTACTTC.